This T cell receptor (beta chain) was captured by sequencing in a study of blood T cell repertoires in COVID-19. Measured with immunoSEQ multiplex PCR; TCRdb has only the in-frame clones, and not every one. The table records nearly 250,000 clones, 80% to 90% of them present only once. In germline, CDR1 is SQVTM, CDR2 ANQGSEA. Germline trimming cut 7 bases from V and 4 bases from J; bases unmatched to any gene: 1. The CDR3 contains 11 residues. The material sequenced was PBMCs or T cells enriched from blood (not recorded which). The sequence was obtained from a man in his forties or fifties who had been exposed to COVID-19. The V call is TRBV29-1, the J call TRBJ2-5; 9 bases are shared with TRBD2. The CDR3 is CSAGLAETQYF. The CDR3 region has the DNA TGCAGCGCGGGACTAGCAGAGACCCAGTACTTC.